This is a list of T cell receptor beta chains from one sample in a study of blood T cell repertoires in COVID-19. Produced via immunoSEQ multiplex PCR; TCRdb's table is partial and in-frame only. The sample includes 200,000 or so clones, approximately 85% of them seen just once. Material: peripheral blood. These receptors were taken from a human donor with active or convalescent COVID-19. The donor label of this sample is uncertain. The CDR3 runs from the conserved cysteine through the conserved F or W. Each record gives: clone size, J gene, V gene, D gene, CDR3 protein, CDR3 DNA. D genes are given only for firm matches. Size tells how often a clone was seen (once, few, many) or the class of an expanded clone, and some rows leave it out.

clone size: -
J gene: TRBJ2-7
V gene: TRBV4-1
D gene: TRBD2
CDR3 protein: CASSQARGASGGPYEQYF
CDR3 DNA: TGCGCCAGCAGCCAAGCCCGGGGGGCTAGCGGGGGCCCATACGAGCAGTACTTC

clone size: -
J gene: TRBJ1-5
V gene: TRBV9
D gene: -
CDR3 protein: CASSETGYRQPQHF
CDR3 DNA: TGTGCCAGCAGCGAAACAGGGTACCGTCAGCCCCAGCATTTT

clone size: -
J gene: TRBJ2-2
V gene: TRBV7-3
D gene: -
CDR3 protein: CASSLGQGRGELFF
CDR3 DNA: TGTGCCAGCAGCTTGGGTCAGGGTCGCGGGGAGCTGTTTTTT

clone size: -
J gene: TRBJ2-2
V gene: TRBV5-4
D gene: TRBD2
CDR3 protein: CASSSGLANTGELFF
CDR3 DNA: TGTGCCAGCAGCTCGGGACTAGCGAACACCGGGGAGCTGTTTTTT

clone size: -
J gene: TRBJ2-7
V gene: TRBV4-2
D gene: TRBD1
CDR3 protein: CASSQVPGQISYEQYF
CDR3 DNA: TGTGCCAGCAGCCAAGTACCGGGACAGATTTCCTACGAGCAGTACTTC

clone size: -
J gene: TRBJ2-2
V gene: TRBV3-1/TRBV3-2
D gene: TRBD2
CDR3 protein: CASSQVSGAPRELFF
CDR3 DNA: TGTGCCAGCAGCCAAGTGAGCGGGGCTCCCCGGGAGCTGTTTTTT

clone size: -
J gene: TRBJ2-7
V gene: TRBV28
D gene: TRBD1
CDR3 protein: CASSTLTGSYEQYF
CDR3 DNA: TGTGCCAGCAGTACTCTGACAGGGAGTTACGAGCAGTACTTC

clone size: -
J gene: TRBJ2-2
V gene: TRBV24-1
D gene: -
CDR3 protein: CATSEPDRTGELFF
CDR3 DNA: TGTGCCACCAGTGAACCTGATAGAACCGGGGAGCTGTTTTTT

clone size: once
J gene: TRBJ1-5
V gene: TRBV2
D gene: -
CDR3 protein: CASSRNSGNQPQHF
CDR3 DNA: TGTGCCAGTTCGAGGAACAGCGGGAATCAGCCCCAGCATTTT

clone size: -
J gene: TRBJ1-1
V gene: TRBV5-1
D gene: -
CDR3 protein: CASSFGAGETFF
CDR3 DNA: TGCGCCAGCAGCTTTGGAGCGGGGGAAACTTTCTTT

clone size: -
J gene: TRBJ1-5
V gene: TRBV9
D gene: -
CDR3 protein: CASSVGGDEGQPQHF
CDR3 DNA: TGTGCCAGCAGCGTCGGGGGGGACGAGGGTCAGCCCCAGCATTTT

clone size: -
J gene: TRBJ2-7
V gene: TRBV27
D gene: TRBD2
CDR3 protein: CASSLWTSGSYEQYF
CDR3 DNA: TGTGCCAGCAGTTTATGGACTAGCGGGAGTTACGAGCAGTACTTC

clone size: -
J gene: TRBJ2-7
V gene: TRBV6-5
D gene: -
CDR3 protein: CASSSPTTAAGYEQYF
CDR3 DNA: TGTGCCAGCAGTTCCCCGACGACAGCTGCCGGCTACGAGCAGTACTTC

clone size: -
J gene: TRBJ2-1
V gene: TRBV21-1
D gene: -
CDR3 protein: CASSKALGQGALGGYNEQFF
CDR3 DNA: TGTGCCAGCAGCAAAGCGCTGGGCCAGGGGGCCCTCGGGGGATACAATGAGCAGTTCTTC

clone size: -
J gene: TRBJ2-7
V gene: TRBV28
D gene: TRBD1
CDR3 protein: CASGTAGQAYEQYF
CDR3 DNA: TGTGCCAGCGGAACGGCGGGACAGGCCTACGAGCAGTACTTC

clone size: once
J gene: TRBJ2-1
V gene: TRBV4-2
D gene: TRBD2
CDR3 protein: CASSQGPGTSGGSSYNEQFF
CDR3 DNA: TGTGCCAGCAGCCAGGGTCCCGGGACTAGCGGGGGGAGCTCCTACAATGAGCAGTTCTTC

clone size: -
J gene: TRBJ2-2
V gene: TRBV30
D gene: -
CDR3 protein: CAWSVQQIGSGELFF
CDR3 DNA: TGTGCCTGGAGTGTACAACAGATTGGGTCCGGGGAGCTGTTTTTT

clone size: -
J gene: TRBJ2-2
V gene: TRBV11-3
D gene: TRBD2
CDR3 protein: CASSPSSAGGPTGELFF
CDR3 DNA: TGTGCCAGCAGCCCGTCCTCAGCGGGAGGGCCCACCGGGGAGCTGTTTTTT

clone size: -
J gene: TRBJ2-7
V gene: TRBV5-1
D gene: TRBD2
CDR3 protein: CASSLVATSGTFYEQYF
CDR3 DNA: TGCGCCAGCAGCTTGGTAGCGACTAGCGGGACCTTCTACGAGCAGTACTTC

clone size: once
J gene: TRBJ2-4
V gene: TRBV6-1
D gene: -
CDR3 protein: CASSDPPGFLAKNIQYF
CDR3 DNA: TGTGCCAGCAGTGATCCCCCGGGTTTTCTAGCCAAAAACATTCAGTACTTC

clone size: -
J gene: TRBJ2-2
V gene: TRBV4-3
D gene: TRBD1
CDR3 protein: CASSQEGQAHTGELFF
CDR3 DNA: TGCGCCAGCAGCCAAGAGGGACAGGCCCACACCGGGGAGCTGTTTTTT

clone size: -
J gene: TRBJ1-1
V gene: TRBV18
D gene: -
CDR3 protein: CASSLGGGNTEAFF
CDR3 DNA: TGTGCCAGCTCACTCGGGGGAGGGAACACTGAAGCTTTCTTT

clone size: -
J gene: TRBJ2-1
V gene: TRBV4-1
D gene: TRBD2
CDR3 protein: CASSQVAGGREQFF
CDR3 DNA: TGCGCCAGCAGCCAAGTAGCGGGAGGACGCGAGCAGTTCTTC

clone size: -
J gene: TRBJ2-3
V gene: TRBV5-6
D gene: TRBD2
CDR3 protein: CASSWEGTQYF
CDR3 DNA: TGTGCCAGCAGCTGGGAGGGCACGCAGTATTTT

clone size: -
J gene: TRBJ1-4
V gene: TRBV7-2
D gene: -
CDR3 protein: CASSPGRAGREKLFF
CDR3 DNA: TGTGCCAGCAGCCCTGGTAGAGCAGGGCGTGAAAAACTGTTTTTT

clone size: -
J gene: TRBJ2-5
V gene: TRBV2
D gene: -
CDR3 protein: CASSEGGLGETQYF
CDR3 DNA: TGTGCCAGCAGTGAAGGGGGGCTGGGAGAGACCCAGTACTTC

clone size: -
J gene: TRBJ2-3
V gene: TRBV5-1
D gene: TRBD1
CDR3 protein: CASSLGTGAFRTQYF
CDR3 DNA: TGCGCCAGCAGCTTAGGGACAGGGGCCTTCAGGACGCAGTATTTT

clone size: -
J gene: TRBJ2-3
V gene: TRBV27
D gene: -
CDR3 protein: CASSLLATDTQYF
CDR3 DNA: TGTGCCAGCAGTTTACTAGCAACAGATACGCAGTATTTT

clone size: -
J gene: TRBJ2-5
V gene: TRBV7-9
D gene: -
CDR3 protein: CASSARPAQGETQYF
CDR3 DNA: TGTGCCAGCAGCGCGAGGCCAGCCCAGGGAGAGACCCAGTACTTC